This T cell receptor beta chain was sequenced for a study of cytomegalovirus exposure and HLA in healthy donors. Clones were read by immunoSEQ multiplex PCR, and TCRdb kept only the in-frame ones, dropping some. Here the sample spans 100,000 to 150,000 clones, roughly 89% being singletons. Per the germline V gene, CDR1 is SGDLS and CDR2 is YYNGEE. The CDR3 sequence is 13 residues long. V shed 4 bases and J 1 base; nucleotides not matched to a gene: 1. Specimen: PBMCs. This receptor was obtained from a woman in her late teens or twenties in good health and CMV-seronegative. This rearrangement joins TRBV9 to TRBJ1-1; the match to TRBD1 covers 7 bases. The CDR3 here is CASSPGGNTEAFF. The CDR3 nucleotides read TGTGCCAGCAGCCCAGGGGGGAACACTGAAGCTTTCTTT.